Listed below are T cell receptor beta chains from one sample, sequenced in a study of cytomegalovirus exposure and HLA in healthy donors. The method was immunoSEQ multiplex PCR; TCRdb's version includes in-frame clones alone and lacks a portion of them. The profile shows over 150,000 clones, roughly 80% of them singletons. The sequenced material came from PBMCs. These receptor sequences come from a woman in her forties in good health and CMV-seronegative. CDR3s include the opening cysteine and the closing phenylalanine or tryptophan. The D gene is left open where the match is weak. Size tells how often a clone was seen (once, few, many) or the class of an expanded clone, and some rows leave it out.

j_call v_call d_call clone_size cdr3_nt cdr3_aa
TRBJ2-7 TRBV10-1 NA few TGCGCCAGCAGTGACCCTGGCAGGGTCACCTACGAGCAGTACTTC CASSDPGRVTYEQYF
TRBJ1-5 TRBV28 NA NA TGTGCCAGCACGAGCAGGGGTTATAGCAATCAGCCCCAGCATTTT CASTSRGYSNQPQHF
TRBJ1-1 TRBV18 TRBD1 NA TGTGCCAGCTCACGACCGACAGGGGGAAGCACTGAAGCTTTCTTT CASSRPTGGSTEAFF
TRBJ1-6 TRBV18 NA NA TGTGCCAGCTCACCAGATCGGGGTAATAATTCACCCCTCCACTTT CASSPDRGNNSPLHF
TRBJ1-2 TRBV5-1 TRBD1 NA TGCGCCAGCCGACGACAGGGATTCAATGAAGCGGCCGGCTACACCTTC CASRRQGFNEAAGYTF
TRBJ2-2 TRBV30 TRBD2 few TGTGCCTGGAGTATGACTAGCGCCGGGGAGCTGTTTTTT CAWSMTSAGELFF
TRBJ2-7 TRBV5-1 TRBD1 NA TGCGCCAGCAGCTTGGATATGACAGGGAGCTACGAGCAGTACTTC CASSLDMTGSYEQYF
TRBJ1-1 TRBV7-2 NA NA TGTGCCAGCAGCTTGACCGGAGGGACTGAAGCTTTCTTT CASSLTGGTEAFF
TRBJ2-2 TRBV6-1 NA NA TGTGCCACCCACTGGGCGGGGTACACCGGGGAGCTGTTTTTT CATHWAGYTGELFF
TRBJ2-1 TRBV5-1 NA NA TGCGCCAGCAGCAGTGCCGGGACTCCGAATGAGCAGTTCTTC CASSSAGTPNEQFF
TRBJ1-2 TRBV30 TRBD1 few TGTGCCTGGAGTGTACTATCACAGGGGGGCTACACCTTC CAWSVLSQGGYTF
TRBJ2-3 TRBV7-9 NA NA TGTGCCAGCAGCTTAGGAATAATGACGCACGGGGATACGCAGTATTTT CASSLGIMTHGDTQYF
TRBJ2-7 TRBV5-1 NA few TGCGCCACGCGTACAGGGCTAGTCTCCTACGAGCAGTACTTC CATRTGLVSYEQYF
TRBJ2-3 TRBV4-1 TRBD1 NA TGCGCCAGCAGCCACCGGGGACAGGGTTTCACAGATACGCAGTATTTT CASSHRGQGFTDTQYF
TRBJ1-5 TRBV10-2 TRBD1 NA TGCGCCAGCAGTGATCAGGACAGGTATGGCAATCAGCCCCAGCATTTT CASSDQDRYGNQPQHF
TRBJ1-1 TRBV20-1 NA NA TGCAGTGCTGGGAGGGGAGAAGCTTTCTTT CSAGRGEAFF
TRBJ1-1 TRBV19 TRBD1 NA TGTGCCGGTAGGTCCTCCAGGGGGCCTACCTCTGGAGCTTTCTTT CAGRSSRGPTSGAFF
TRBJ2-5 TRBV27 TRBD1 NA TGTGCCAGCAGTATCACCCCCCCTGCAGGGGGTATGGAGACCCAGTACTTC CASSITPPAGGMETQYF
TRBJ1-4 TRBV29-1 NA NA TGCAGCGCCCTGGGGGGAGATCGCTTGAAACTGTTTTTT CSALGGDRLKLFF
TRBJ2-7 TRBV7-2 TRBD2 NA TGTGCCAGCAGCTCGGGGAGGAAAGCGGGAGGGTACGAGCAGTACTTC CASSSGRKAGGYEQYF
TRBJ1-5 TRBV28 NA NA TGTGCCAGCAGGGGGGCAATCGGGGGGGGCAATCAGCCCCAGCATTTT CASRGAIGGGNQPQHF
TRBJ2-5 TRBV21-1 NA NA TGTGCCAGCAGCGGGCTAAAAGGGACAGGGGAGGAAGAGACCCAGTACTTC CASSGLKGTGEEETQYF
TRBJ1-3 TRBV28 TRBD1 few TGTGCCAGCAGTTTAGACAGGGAGGGAAACACCATATATTTT CASSLDREGNTIYF
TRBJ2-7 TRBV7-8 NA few TGTGCCAGCAGCTTAAACCTGGGAGAGTTATCCTACGAGCAGTACTTC CASSLNLGELSYEQYF
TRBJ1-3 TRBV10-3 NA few TGTGCCACCCAGACAGCCACCTCTGGAAACACCATATATTTT CATQTATSGNTIYF
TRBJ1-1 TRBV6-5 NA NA TGTGCCAGCAGTTACTCGTACAGGAACACTGAAGCTTTCTTT CASSYSYRNTEAFF
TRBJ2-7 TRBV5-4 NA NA TGTGCCAGCAGCTTGGTGGGGGGCTCCTACGAGCAGTACTTC CASSLVGGSYEQYF
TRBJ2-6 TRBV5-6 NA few TGTGCCAGCAGCTTGGTCCAAGAGCCGGGTTCGGGGGCCAACGTCCTGACTTTC CASSLVQEPGSGANVLTF
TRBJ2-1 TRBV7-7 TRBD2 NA TGTGCTAGCAGCTTAGGGACTAGCGGGATCAATGAGCAGTTCTTC CASSLGTSGINEQFF
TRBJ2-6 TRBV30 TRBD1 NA TGTGCCTGGAACAGGGGGTGGTCCGCTGGGGCCAACGTCCTGACTTTC CAWNRGWSAGANVLTF
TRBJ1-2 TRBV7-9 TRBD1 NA TGTGCCAGCAGCCACTCGACAGGGAATGGCTACACCTTC CASSHSTGNGYTF
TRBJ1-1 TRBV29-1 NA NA TGCAGCGCCCGACACGAACTGAACACTGAAGCTTTCTTT CSARHELNTEAFF
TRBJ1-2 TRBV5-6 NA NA TGTGCCAGCAGCTTTGGCCCAGTTGGCTACACCTTC CASSFGPVGYTF
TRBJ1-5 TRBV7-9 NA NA TGTGCCAGCAGCCCAACTCCAGGGGTTAGCAATCAGCCCCAGCATTTT CASSPTPGVSNQPQHF
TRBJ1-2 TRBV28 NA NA TGTGCCAGCAACCGAGCGGCAGGCGGCTACACCTTC CASNRAAGGYTF
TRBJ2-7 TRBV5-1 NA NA TGCGCCAGCAGCGTAGGGGACTCCGGCGAGCAGTACTTC CASSVGDSGEQYF
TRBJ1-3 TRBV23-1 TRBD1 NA TGCGCCAGCGGCCGTATTGACAGGGGCTGCGGAAACACCATATATTTT CASGRIDRGCGNTIYF
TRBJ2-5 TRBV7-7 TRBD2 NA TGTGCTAGCAGCTTAGCGACGGGGGGCCAAGAGACCCAGTACTTC CASSLATGGQETQYF
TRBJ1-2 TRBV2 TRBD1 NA TGTGCCAGCAGTGAAGTGGGGGCAGGGGGGACCAACTGGGGCTACACCTTC CASSEVGAGGTNWGYTF
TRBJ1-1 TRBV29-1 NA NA TGCAGCGGAGCCGCCAGGGGCACTGAAGCTTTCTTT CSGAARGTEAFF
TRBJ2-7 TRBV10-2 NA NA TGCGCCAGCAGTAGTTTGGGGCCCTACGAGCAGTACTTC CASSSLGPYEQYF
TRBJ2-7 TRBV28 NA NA TGTGCCAGCAGTCCACGTGGACAGTTTGAGGAGCAGTACTTC CASSPRGQFEEQYF
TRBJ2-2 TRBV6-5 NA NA TGTGCCAGCAAGGAGAACACCTTCACCGGGGAGCTGTTTTTT CASKENTFTGELFF
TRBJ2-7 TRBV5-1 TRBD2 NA TGCGCCAGCAGGGAACAGACTAGCGTAAAGTACGAGCAGTACTTC CASREQTSVKYEQYF
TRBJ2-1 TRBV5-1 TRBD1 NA TGCGCCAGCAGCTTGGCCGGGACAGACTACAATGAGCAGTTCTTC CASSLAGTDYNEQFF